This TCR beta chain is drawn from a study of shared clonotypes between healthy human individuals. The CDR3 length is 14 residues. Trimming took 2 bases from V and 2 from J, leaving 4 bases between them. Germline CDR1 is MDHEN and CDR2 is SYDVKM. The data were produced by immunoSEQ multiplex PCR, yet TCRdb's version contains in-frame clones alone and is incomplete. The sample holds 2,500,000 or so clones; 93% are singletons and the top ten take more than 0.35%. This receptor was identified in a man aged 18-30 years in good health. Some clones in this sample may be carry-over from other donors' samples. The chain carries TRBV28 and TRBJ2-6, with D uncertain. The specimen was naive CD4+ T cells from PBMCs. The sample's subset: CD45RA+ positively selected. The CDR3 region is CASSLIPGANVLTF. The CDR3 nucleotides read TGTGCCAGCAGTTTAATTCCTGGGGCCAACGTCCTGACTTTC.